What follows is one T cell receptor beta chain and its context. Its antigen is as yet unknown. The data were obtained in a study of T cell responses to AZD1222 COVID-19 vaccine. Overall study findings and caveats: The repertoires were collected only after the peak T cell response.

Clones were read by immunoSEQ multiplex PCR, and TCRdb kept only the in-frame ones, dropping some. The table includes approximately 150,000 clones, around 84% detected once. The starting material was peripheral blood, obtained 28 days after the second AZD1222 dose. This receptor was obtained from an adult who received the AZD1222 COVID-19 vaccine.

The CDR3 loop reads CASSVNGGNDQPQHF. The CDR3, as DNA: TGTGCCAGCAGCGTTAATGGGGGGAACGATCAGCCCCAGCATTTT. The chain carries TRBV6-5 and TRBJ1-5; tentatively, D is TRBD1 (5 bases). Germline V gene sequence: CDR1 MNHEY, CDR2 SVGAGI. CDR3 length: 15 residues. V was clipped by 6 bases and J by 5 bases, with 17 bases between them.